This TCR beta chain was obtained from a study of OX40 agonist ivuxolimab in advanced cancers. Study-level information: An agonistic anti-OX40 (CD134) antibody, ivuxolimab, was used to treat the patients. Study-wide results and caveats: The average count of expanded clones was higher among CD8+ T cells than among CD4+.

About this clone: Its antigen remains unknown.

The ends lost 2 bases at V and 5 bases at J; junction bases unmatched: 10. The CDR3 extends over 16 amino acids. CDR1 SGHAT and CDR2 FQDESV come from the germline V gene (reference sequence). Method: immunoSEQ multiplex PCR; TCRdb's copy keeps in-frame clones and lacks some. The table shows more than 60,000 clones, with more than 80% occurring only once. The sequence was collected from an adult with an advanced solid tumor such as melanoma, head and neck, liver or kidney cancer. The rearrangement links TRBV11-1 to TRBJ2-3; 7 bases map to TRBD2. The specimen comprised CD4+ or CD8+ T cells sorted from blood, sampled in a trial of the OX40 agonist ivuxolimab. The CDR3 reads CASSLRREGRGDTQYF. In DNA form, the CDR3 reads TGTGCCAGCAGCTTAAGGAGGGAGGGCCGCGGAGATACGCAGTATTTT.